Following are 11 T cell receptor beta chains from one sample sequenced in a study of immune characterization of retroperitoneal liposarcoma. TCRdb reanalysed the PCR reads using MiXCR and keeps one entry per CDR3 protein. Of about 1,700 distinct CDR3 sequences in the sample, 42% are singletons; the top ten hold 20%. Material for sequencing was tumor tissue. These receptors originate from a female donor with retroperitoneal liposarcoma.

The V call is TRBV11-3, the J call TRBJ2-3; D gene ambiguous. The CDR3 has 13 amino acids. CDR1 and CDR2 from the germline V gene are SGHNT and YENEEA. Trimming cost V 5 bases and J 3 bases, with 9 bases left between them. The CDR3 loop is CASSPGLTDTQYF. CDR3 in DNA: TGTGCCAGCAGCCCGGGCCTTACAGATACGCAGTATTTT. Looking up the rest from reference TRBV11-3 and TRBJ2-3 gives the full variable domain: EAGVVQSPRYKIIEKKQPVAFWCNPISGHNTLYWYLQNLGQGPELLIRYENEEAVDDSQLPKDRFSAERLKGVDSTLKIQPAELGDSAVYLCASSPGLTDTQYFGPGTRLTVL.

The V call is TRBV27, the J call TRBJ2-5, with 7 bases identical to TRBD2. TRBJ2-7 matches the DNA end more closely, so the J call is doubtful. The V gene's germline CDR1 is MNHEY and CDR2 SMNVEV (reference sequence). This CDR3 is 17 amino acids long. The CDR3 is CASRSLSAGTMIDEQYF. The CDR3 DNA reads TGTGCCAGCAGATCCCTCTCCGCCGGGACTATGATCGACGAGCAGTACTTC.

The CDR3 protein is CASSSIFPGTVQETQYF. In DNA, the CDR3 is TGTGCCAGCAGCTCGATATTCCCCGGGACAGTCCAAGAGACCCAGTACTTC. The chain has TRBV7-8 and TRBJ2-5, with 7 bases fitting TRBD1. This CDR3 spans 17 amino acids. Germline loops: CDR1 SGHVS, CDR2 FQNEAQ. The junction had 12 bases not matched to a gene; V was cut back by 4 bases and J by 1 base.

By sample fraction, this clonotype is medium-sized (0.01 to 0.1%). The rearrangement uses TRBV7-9 and TRBJ2-3; TRBD2 matches at 10 bases. Trimming cost V 5 bases and J 0 bases; bases outside gene matches: 20. CDR1 and CDR2 from the germline V gene are SEHNR and FQNEAQ (reference sequence). This CDR3 is built from 21 residues. CDR3 amino acids: CASSRGLIGLAVNTSTDTQYF. Written as DNA, the CDR3 is TGTGCCAGCAGCCGAGGACTTATCGGACTAGCGGTAAATACTAGCACAGATACGCAGTATTTT.

The chain has TRBV6-5 and TRBJ2-1; a weak D match, TRBD2 (6 bases). Trimming stripped 2 bases from V and 3 bases from J, with 17 bases between. CDR1 and CDR2 (germline): MNHEY, SVGAGI. The CDR3 loop spans 17 amino acids. For the CDR3, the DNA is TGTGCCAGCAGTTACCGTAGCGGCCTAGGTCACTACAATGAGCAGTTCTTC. As protein: CASSYRSGLGHYNEQFF.

The gene calls are TRBV27 and TRBJ2-1; TRBD2 matches 8 bases. There are 13 residues in the CDR3. Germline loops: CDR1 MNHEY, CDR2 SMNVEV (reference sequence). With V trimmed by 4 bases and J by 5 bases, 1 base remained unmatched. In nucleotides, the CDR3 is TGTGCCAGCAGTTCGGGACTAGACAATGAGCAGTTCTTC. Amino acid sequence: CASSSGLDNEQFF.

This clonotype was found a few times. The chain recombines TRBV7-2 with TRBJ2-1, with unresolved D. V was pared by 5 bases and J by 0 bases, with 11 bases between. Looked up from germline, CDR1 is SGHTA and CDR2 is FQGNSA. This CDR3 has 15 residues. The CDR3 DNA reads TGTGCCAGCAGCCGGACGTCAAGCTCCTACAATGAGCAGTTCTTC. Amino acids: CASSRTSSSYNEQFF.

The J gene is TRBJ2-5, the V gene TRBV11-3; D is ambiguous. The J call is uncertain, as TRBJ2-7 better fits the DNA end. There are 17 residues in the CDR3. Germline CDR1 reads SGHNT; CDR2 reads YENEEA. CDR3 coding DNA: TGTGCCAGCAGCTTAGATCTTGTGGCCGACCCGCAGGACGAGCAGTACTTC. Translated, it gives CASSLDLVADPQDEQYF.

The chain is built from TRBV6-5 and TRBJ2-4; D uncertain. This CDR3 spans 14 amino acids. V lost 4 bases, J lost 9 bases, and 16 bases lay in between. Germline V lookup: CDR1 MNHEY, CDR2 SVGAGI. The CDR3 nucleotides are TGTGCCAGCAGTTCCGGCCAAAAGAGCCTCATTCAGTACTTC. Amino acid sequence: CASSSGQKSLIQYF.

Relative to its sample, this clonotype is medium-sized. The chain couples TRBV6-2 or TRBV6-3 to TRBJ2-5, with D possibly being TRBD1 (6 bases). Trimming shortened V by 1 base and J by 1 base, and 10 bases separated the two germline ends. The CDR3 has 15 amino acids. Germline V gives CDR1 MNHEY, CDR2 SVGEGT. The CDR3 sequence is CASSYLGTLQETQYF. The DNA of the CDR3 is TGTGCCAGCAGTTACTTGGGGACACTCCAAGAGACCCAGTACTTC.

Only one count was recorded for this clonotype. The chain links TRBV12-3 or TRBV12-4 to TRBJ2-3, with 12 positions matching TRBD2. The ends lost 4 bases at V and 4 bases at J; junction bases unmatched: 9. This CDR3 region has 17 residues. This chain's CDR3 is CASSWTSGKGPPDTQYF. In DNA form, the CDR3 reads TGTGCCAGCAGTTGGACTAGCGGGAAAGGTCCCCCAGATACGCAGTATTTT.